This TCR beta chain comes out of a study of blood T cell repertoires in COVID-19. Only in-frame clones appear in the TCRdb table, and some are missing; sequencing was by immunoSEQ multiplex PCR. Of over 100,000 clones listed, over 80% are singletons. The TCR originated in a woman between 65 and 79 years old with acute or convalescent COVID-19. The sequenced sample was peripheral blood.

CDR3 nucleotides: TGTGCCAGCATCCGGGCGGGAGGGCCGGACACCGGGGAGCTGTTTTTT. It encodes CASIRAGGPDTGELFF. V and J are TRBV27 and TRBJ2-2; 9 bases line up with TRBD2. CDR3 size: 16 residues. The germline CDR1 and CDR2 sequences are MNHEY and SMNVEV (reference sequence). V shed 7 bases, J shed 3 bases, and the junction held 9 bases outside the gene matches.